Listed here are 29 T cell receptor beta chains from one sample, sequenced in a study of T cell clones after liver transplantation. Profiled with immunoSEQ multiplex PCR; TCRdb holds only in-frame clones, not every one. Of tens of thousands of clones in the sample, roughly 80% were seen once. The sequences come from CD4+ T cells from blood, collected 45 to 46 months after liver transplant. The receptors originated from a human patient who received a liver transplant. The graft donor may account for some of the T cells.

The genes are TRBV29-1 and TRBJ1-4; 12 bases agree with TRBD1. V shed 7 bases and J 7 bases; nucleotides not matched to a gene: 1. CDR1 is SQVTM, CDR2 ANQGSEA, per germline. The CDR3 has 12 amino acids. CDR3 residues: CSGGQGAEKLFF. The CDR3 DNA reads TGCAGCGGGGGACAGGGGGCTGAAAAACTGTTTTTT.

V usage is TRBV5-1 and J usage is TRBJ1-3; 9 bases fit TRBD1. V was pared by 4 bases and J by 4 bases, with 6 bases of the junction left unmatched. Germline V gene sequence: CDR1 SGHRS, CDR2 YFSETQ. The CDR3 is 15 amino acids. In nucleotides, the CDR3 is TGCGCCAGCAGCCTCTCGGGACAGGGCGGAAACACCATATATTTT. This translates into CASSLSGQGGNTIYF.

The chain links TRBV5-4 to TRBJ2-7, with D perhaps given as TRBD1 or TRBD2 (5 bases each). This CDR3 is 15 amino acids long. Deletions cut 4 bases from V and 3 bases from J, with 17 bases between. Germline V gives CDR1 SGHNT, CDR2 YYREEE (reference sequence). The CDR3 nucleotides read TGTGCCAGCAGCCCTGACGGGGCAGGGAACTACGAGCAGTACTTC. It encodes CASSPDGAGNYEQYF. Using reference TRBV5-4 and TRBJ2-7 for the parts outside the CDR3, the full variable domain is ETGVTQSPTHLIKTRGQQVTLRCSSQSGHNTVSWYQQALGQGPQFIFQYYREEENGRGNFPPRFSGLQFPNYSSELNVNALELDDSALYLCASSPDGAGNYEQYFGPGTRLTVT.

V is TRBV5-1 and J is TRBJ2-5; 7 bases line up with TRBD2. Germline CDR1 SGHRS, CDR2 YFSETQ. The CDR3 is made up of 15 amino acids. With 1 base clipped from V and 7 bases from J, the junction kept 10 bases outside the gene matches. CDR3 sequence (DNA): TGCGCCAGCAGCTTGCTGGCGGGAGATGGAGGGACCCAGTACTTC. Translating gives CASSLLAGDGGTQYF.

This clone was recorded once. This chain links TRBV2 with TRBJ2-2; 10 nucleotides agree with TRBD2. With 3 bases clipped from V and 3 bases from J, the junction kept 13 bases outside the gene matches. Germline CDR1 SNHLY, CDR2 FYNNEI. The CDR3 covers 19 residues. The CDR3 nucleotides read TGTGCCAGCAGTGACTTAGGACTAGCGGAAAACAAAGACACCGGGGAGCTGTTTTTT. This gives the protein CASSDLGLAENKDTGELFF.

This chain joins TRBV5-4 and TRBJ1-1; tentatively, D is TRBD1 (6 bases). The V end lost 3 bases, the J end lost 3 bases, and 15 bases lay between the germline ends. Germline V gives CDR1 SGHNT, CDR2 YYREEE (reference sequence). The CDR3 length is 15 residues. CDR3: CASSSRGGVYTEAFF. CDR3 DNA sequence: TGTGCCAGCAGCTCAAGGGGGGGGGTTTACACTGAAGCTTTCTTT.

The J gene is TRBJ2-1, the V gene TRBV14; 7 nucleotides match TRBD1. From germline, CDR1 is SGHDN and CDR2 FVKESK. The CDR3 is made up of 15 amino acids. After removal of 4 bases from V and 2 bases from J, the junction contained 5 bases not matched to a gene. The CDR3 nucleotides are TGTGCCAGCAGCCCCAGGGGGACCACCTACAATGAGCAGTTCTTC. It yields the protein CASSPRGTTYNEQFF.

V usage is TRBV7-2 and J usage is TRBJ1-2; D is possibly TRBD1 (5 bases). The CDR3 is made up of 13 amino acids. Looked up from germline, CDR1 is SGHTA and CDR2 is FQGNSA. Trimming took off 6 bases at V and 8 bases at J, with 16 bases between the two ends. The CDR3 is CASSFNLGQGYTF. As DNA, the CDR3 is TGTGCCAGCAGTTTTAACCTGGGGCAAGGCTACACCTTC.

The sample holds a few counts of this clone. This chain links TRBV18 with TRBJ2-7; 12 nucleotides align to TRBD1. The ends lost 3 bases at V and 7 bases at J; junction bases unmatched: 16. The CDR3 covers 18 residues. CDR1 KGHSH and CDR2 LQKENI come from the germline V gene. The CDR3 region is CASSPFATSGTGGVEQYF. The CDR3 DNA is TGTGCCAGCTCACCTTTCGCTACCTCCGGGACAGGGGGCGTGGAGCAGTACTTC.

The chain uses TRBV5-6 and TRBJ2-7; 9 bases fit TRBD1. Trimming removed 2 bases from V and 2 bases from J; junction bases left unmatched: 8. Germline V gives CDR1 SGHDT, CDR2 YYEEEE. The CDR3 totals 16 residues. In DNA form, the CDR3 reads TGTGCCAGCAGCTTCGCCGGGACAGGGTCCACCTACGAGCAGTACTTC. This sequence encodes CASSFAGTGSTYEQYF.

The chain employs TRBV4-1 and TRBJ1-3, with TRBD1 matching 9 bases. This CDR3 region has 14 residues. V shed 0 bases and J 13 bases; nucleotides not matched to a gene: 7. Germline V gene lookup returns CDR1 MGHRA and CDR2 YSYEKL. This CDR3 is CASSQDISGTGIYF. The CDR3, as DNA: TGCGCCAGCAGCCAAGATATTAGTGGGACAGGGATATATTTT.

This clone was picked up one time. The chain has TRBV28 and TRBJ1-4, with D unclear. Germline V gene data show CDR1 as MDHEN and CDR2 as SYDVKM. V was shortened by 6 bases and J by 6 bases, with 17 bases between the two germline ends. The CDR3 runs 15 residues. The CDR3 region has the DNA TGTGCCAGCAGACCATGGACCGCGAAGGATGAAAAACTGTTTTTT. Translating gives CASRPWTAKDEKLFF.

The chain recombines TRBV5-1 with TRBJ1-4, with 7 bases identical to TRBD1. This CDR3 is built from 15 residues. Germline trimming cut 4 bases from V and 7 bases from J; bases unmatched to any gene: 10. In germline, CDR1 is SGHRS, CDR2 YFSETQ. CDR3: CASSDPQGSSEKLFF. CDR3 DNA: TGCGCCAGCAGCGACCCACAGGGGTCAAGTGAAAAACTGTTTTTT.

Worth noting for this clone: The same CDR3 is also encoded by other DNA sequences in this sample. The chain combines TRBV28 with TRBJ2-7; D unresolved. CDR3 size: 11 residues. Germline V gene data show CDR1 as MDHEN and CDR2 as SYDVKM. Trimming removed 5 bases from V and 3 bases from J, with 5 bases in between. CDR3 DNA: TGTGCCAGCAGTCTCGGCTACGAGCAGTACTTC. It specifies CASSLGYEQYF.

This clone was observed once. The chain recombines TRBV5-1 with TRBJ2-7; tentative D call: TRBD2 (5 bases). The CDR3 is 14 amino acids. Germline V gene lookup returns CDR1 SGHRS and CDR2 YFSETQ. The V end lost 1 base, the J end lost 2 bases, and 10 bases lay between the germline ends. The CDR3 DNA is TGCGCCAGCAGCTTGTCTAGCCTAACCTACGAGCAGTACTTC. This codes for CASSLSSLTYEQYF. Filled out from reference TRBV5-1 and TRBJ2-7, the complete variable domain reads KAGVTQTPRYLIKTRGQQVTLSCSPISGHRSVSWYQQTPGQGLQFLFEYFSETQRNKGNFPGRFSGRQFSNSRSEMNVSTLELGDSALYLCASSLSSLTYEQYFGPGTRLTVT.

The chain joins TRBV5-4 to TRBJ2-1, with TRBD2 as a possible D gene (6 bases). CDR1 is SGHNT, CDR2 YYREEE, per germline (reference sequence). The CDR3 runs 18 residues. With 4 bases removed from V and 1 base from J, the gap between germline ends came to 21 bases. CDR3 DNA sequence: TGTGCCAGCAGCCCCCACCGGGAGAAGGGAGCATCCTACAATGAGCAGTTCTTC. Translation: CASSPHREKGASYNEQFF.

The CDR3 DNA is TGTGCCAGCTCACGGCTGACAGATAACTATGGCTACACCTTC. This sequence encodes CASSRLTDNYGYTF. V and J are TRBV18 and TRBJ1-2; weak D call: TRBD1 (5 bases). This CDR3 has 14 amino acids. CDR1 and CDR2 (germline): KGHSH, LQKENI. V lost 4 bases and J 1 base, leaving 10 bases between the germline ends.

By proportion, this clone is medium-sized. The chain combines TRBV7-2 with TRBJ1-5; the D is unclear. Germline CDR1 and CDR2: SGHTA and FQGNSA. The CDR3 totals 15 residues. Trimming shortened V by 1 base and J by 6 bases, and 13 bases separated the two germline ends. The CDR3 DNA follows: TGTGCCAGCAGCTTAGTGGGGAGTTGGGGTCAGCCCCAGCATTTT. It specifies CASSLVGSWGQPQHF.

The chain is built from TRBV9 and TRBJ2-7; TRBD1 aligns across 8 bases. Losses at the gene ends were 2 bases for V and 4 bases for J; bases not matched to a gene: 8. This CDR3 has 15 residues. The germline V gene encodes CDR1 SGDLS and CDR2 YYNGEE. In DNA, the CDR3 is TGTGCCAGCAGCGTCGCCGCGACAGGGGCGTACGAGCAGTACTTC. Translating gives CASSVAATGAYEQYF.

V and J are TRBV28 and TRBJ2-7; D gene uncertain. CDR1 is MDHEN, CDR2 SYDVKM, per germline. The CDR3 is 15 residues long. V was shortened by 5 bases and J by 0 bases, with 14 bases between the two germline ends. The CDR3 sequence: CASSLMGEGSYEQYF. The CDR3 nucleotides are TGTGCCAGCAGTCTTATGGGTGAAGGCTCCTACGAGCAGTACTTC.

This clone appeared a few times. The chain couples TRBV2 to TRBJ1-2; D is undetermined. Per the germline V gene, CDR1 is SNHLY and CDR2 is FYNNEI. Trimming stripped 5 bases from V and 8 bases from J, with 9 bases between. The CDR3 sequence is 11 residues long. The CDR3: CASSPRRGYTF. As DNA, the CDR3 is TGTGCCAGCAGTCCCCGCAGGGGCTACACCTTC.

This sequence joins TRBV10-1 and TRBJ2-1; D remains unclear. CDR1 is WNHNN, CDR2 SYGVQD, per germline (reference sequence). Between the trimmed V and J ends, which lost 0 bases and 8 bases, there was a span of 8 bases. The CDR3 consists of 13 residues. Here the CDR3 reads CASSESNPHEQFF. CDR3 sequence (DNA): TGCGCCAGCAGTGAGTCGAACCCTCATGAGCAGTTCTTC.

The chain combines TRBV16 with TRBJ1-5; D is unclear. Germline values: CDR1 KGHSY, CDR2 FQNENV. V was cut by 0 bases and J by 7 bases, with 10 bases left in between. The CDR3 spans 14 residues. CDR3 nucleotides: TGTGCCAGCAGCCAATCTACACAGTTGCAGCCCCAGCATTTT. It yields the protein CASSQSTQLQPQHF.

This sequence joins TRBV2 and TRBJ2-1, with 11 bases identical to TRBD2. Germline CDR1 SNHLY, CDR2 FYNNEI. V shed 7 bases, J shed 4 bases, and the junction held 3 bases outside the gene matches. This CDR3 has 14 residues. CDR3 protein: CASTTSGTYNEQFF. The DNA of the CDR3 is TGTGCCAGCACGACTAGCGGGACTTACAATGAGCAGTTCTTC.

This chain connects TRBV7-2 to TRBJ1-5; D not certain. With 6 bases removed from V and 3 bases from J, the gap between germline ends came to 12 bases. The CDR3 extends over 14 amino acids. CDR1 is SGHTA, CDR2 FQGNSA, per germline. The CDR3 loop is CASSEGLVNQPQHF. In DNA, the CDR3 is TGTGCCAGCAGTGAGGGTTTGGTCAATCAGCCCCAGCATTTT.

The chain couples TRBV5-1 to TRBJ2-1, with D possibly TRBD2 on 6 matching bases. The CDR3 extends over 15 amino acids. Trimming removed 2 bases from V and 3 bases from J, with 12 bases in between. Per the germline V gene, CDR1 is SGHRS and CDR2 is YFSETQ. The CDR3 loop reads CASSLVGSLYNEQFF. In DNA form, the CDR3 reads TGCGCCAGCAGCTTAGTCGGGAGCCTCTACAATGAGCAGTTCTTC.

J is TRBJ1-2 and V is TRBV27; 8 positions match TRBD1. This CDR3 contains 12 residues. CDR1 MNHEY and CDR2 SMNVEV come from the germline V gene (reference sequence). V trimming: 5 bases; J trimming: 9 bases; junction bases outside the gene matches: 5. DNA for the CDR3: TGTGCCAGCAGTCGTCGACAGGGGAGCTACACCTTC. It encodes CASSRRQGSYTF.

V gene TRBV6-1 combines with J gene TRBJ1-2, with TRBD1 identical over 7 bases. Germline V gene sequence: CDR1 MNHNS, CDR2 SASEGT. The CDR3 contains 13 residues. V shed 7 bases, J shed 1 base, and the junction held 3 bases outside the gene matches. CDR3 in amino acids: CASTQGVNYGYTF. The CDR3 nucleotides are TGTGCCAGCACCCAGGGGGTTAACTATGGCTACACCTTC.

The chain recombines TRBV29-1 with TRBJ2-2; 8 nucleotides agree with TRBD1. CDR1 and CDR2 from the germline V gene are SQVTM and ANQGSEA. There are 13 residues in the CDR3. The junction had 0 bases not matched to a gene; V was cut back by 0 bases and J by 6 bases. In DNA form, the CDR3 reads TGCAGCGTTGAAGAGACAGGGGCCGGGGAGCTGTTTTTT. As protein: CSVEETGAGELFF.